The rows below give T cell receptor beta chains drawn from one sample of a study of pediatric ulcerative colitis. Method: immunoSEQ multiplex PCR; TCRdb's copy keeps in-frame clones and lacks some. The profile covers 30,000 to 35,000 clones, with about 81% appearing a single time and 1.1% taken by the ten largest. Sequencing was performed on gut tissue. These receptors came from a boy under 18 with mild ulcerative colitis. The CDR3 runs from the conserved cysteine through the conserved F or W. The order of the fields is J gene, clone size, V gene, D gene, CDR3 protein, CDR3 DNA. The D gene is left open where the match is weak. Rows may omit the clone size; those that give it use once, few, many or a size class.

j_call: TRBJ1-5
clone_size: NA
v_call: TRBV6-5
d_call: NA
cdr3_aa: CASSYSRGQPQHF
cdr3_nt: TGTGCCAGCAGTTACTCACGGGGTCAGCCCCAGCATTTT

j_call: TRBJ1-5
clone_size: once
v_call: TRBV2
d_call: NA
cdr3_aa: CASTTDNQPQHF
cdr3_nt: TGTGCCAGCACAACAGACAATCAGCCCCAGCATTTT

j_call: TRBJ1-2
clone_size: NA
v_call: TRBV4-1
d_call: NA
cdr3_aa: CASSRTLFEGYTF
cdr3_nt: TGCGCCAGCAGCCGGACCCTCTTTGAAGGCTACACCTTC

j_call: TRBJ2-1
clone_size: NA
v_call: TRBV10-3
d_call: TRBD2
cdr3_aa: CAISDTTLKRGAPLGEQFF
cdr3_nt: TGTGCCATCAGTGACACGACTCTTAAGCGGGGGGCGCCGTTGGGTGAGCAGTTCTTC

j_call: TRBJ2-2
clone_size: NA
v_call: TRBV9
d_call: NA
cdr3_aa: CASSVGQNTGELFF
cdr3_nt: TGTGCCAGCAGCGTAGGACAGAACACCGGGGAGCTGTTTTTT

j_call: TRBJ2-7
clone_size: NA
v_call: TRBV6-6
d_call: NA
cdr3_aa: CASSRDGEQYF
cdr3_nt: TGTGCCAGCAGCCGGGATGGAGAGCAGTACTTC

j_call: TRBJ2-5
clone_size: once
v_call: TRBV7-9
d_call: TRBD2
cdr3_aa: CASSSLAGEETQYF
cdr3_nt: TGTGCCAGCAGCTCCCTAGCGGGGGAAGAGACCCAGTACTTC

j_call: TRBJ2-3
clone_size: NA
v_call: TRBV6-4
d_call: TRBD2
cdr3_aa: CASSASGGATDTQYF
cdr3_nt: TGTGCCAGCAGTGCTAGCGGGGGGGCCACAGATACGCAGTATTTT

j_call: TRBJ1-6
clone_size: NA
v_call: TRBV4-1
d_call: TRBD1
cdr3_aa: CASSLFLTGGYNSPLHF
cdr3_nt: TGCGCCAGCAGCCTCTTTCTGACAGGGGGCTATAATTCACCCCTCCACTTT

j_call: TRBJ1-5
clone_size: NA
v_call: TRBV19
d_call: TRBD1
cdr3_aa: CASSMVYGTGAQPQHF
cdr3_nt: TGTGCCAGTAGTATGGTGTACGGGACAGGGGCTCAGCCCCAGCATTTT

j_call: TRBJ2-6
clone_size: NA
v_call: TRBV5-1
d_call: NA
cdr3_aa: CASSPGSGANVLTF
cdr3_nt: TGCGCCAGCAGCCCAGGGTCTGGGGCCAACGTCCTGACTTTC

j_call: TRBJ1-2
clone_size: few
v_call: TRBV29-1
d_call: TRBD1
cdr3_aa: CSVETGRADGYTF
cdr3_nt: TGCAGCGTTGAGACAGGGAGGGCGGATGGCTACACCTTC

j_call: TRBJ1-6
clone_size: NA
v_call: TRBV15
d_call: NA
cdr3_aa: CATSRVRGNSPLHF
cdr3_nt: TGTGCCACCAGCAGAGTTCGGGGTAATTCACCCCTCCACTTT

j_call: TRBJ1-1
clone_size: NA
v_call: TRBV13
d_call: NA
cdr3_aa: CASSLANVGEAFF
cdr3_nt: TGTGCCAGCAGCTTAGCTAATGTCGGTGAAGCTTTCTTT

j_call: TRBJ2-3
clone_size: NA
v_call: TRBV30
d_call: TRBD1
cdr3_aa: CAWILGTVHPDTQYF
cdr3_nt: TGTGCCTGGATCCTCGGGACAGTCCACCCAGATACGCAGTATTTT

j_call: TRBJ1-3
clone_size: NA
v_call: TRBV4-1
d_call: TRBD1
cdr3_aa: CASSQPRGPGNTIYF
cdr3_nt: TGCGCCAGCAGCCAACCCAGGGGGCCTGGAAACACCATATATTTT

j_call: TRBJ1-2
clone_size: few
v_call: TRBV7-9
d_call: NA
cdr3_aa: CASIQTGTIYGYTF
cdr3_nt: TGTGCCAGCATCCAAACCGGGACCATCTATGGCTACACCTTC

j_call: TRBJ2-7
clone_size: NA
v_call: TRBV19
d_call: NA
cdr3_aa: CASSSMLGQGRREQYF
cdr3_nt: TGTGCCAGTAGTTCTATGTTGGGTCAGGGACGGAGGGAGCAGTACTTC

j_call: TRBJ2-3
clone_size: NA
v_call: TRBV5-6
d_call: NA
cdr3_aa: CASSLRVAAYTDTQYF
cdr3_nt: TGTGCCAGCAGCTTGCGGGTAGCGGCATACACAGATACGCAGTATTTT

j_call: TRBJ1-2
clone_size: few
v_call: TRBV21-1
d_call: NA
cdr3_aa: CASSSLTGTGYTF
cdr3_nt: TGTGCCAGCAGCAGCCTGACAGGGACTGGCTACACCTTC

j_call: TRBJ2-2
clone_size: NA
v_call: TRBV7-6
d_call: NA
cdr3_aa: CASSSYTGELFF
cdr3_nt: TGTGCCAGCAGCTCCTACACCGGGGAGCTGTTTTTT

j_call: TRBJ2-3
clone_size: NA
v_call: TRBV6-5
d_call: TRBD2
cdr3_aa: CASSYSILAGGPTYF
cdr3_nt: TGTGCCAGCAGTTACTCTATCCTAGCGGGGGGCCCGACGTATTTT

j_call: TRBJ2-1
clone_size: NA
v_call: TRBV11-1
d_call: TRBD2
cdr3_aa: CASSRLAVYNEQFF
cdr3_nt: TGTGCCAGCAGCCGACTAGCGGTATACAATGAGCAGTTCTTC

j_call: TRBJ2-7
clone_size: NA
v_call: TRBV10-3
d_call: TRBD1
cdr3_aa: CAISDPPGTGAAYEQYF
cdr3_nt: TGTGCCATCAGTGATCCCCCCGGGACAGGTGCTGCCTACGAGCAGTACTTC

j_call: TRBJ2-4
clone_size: NA
v_call: TRBV5-1
d_call: NA
cdr3_aa: CASSFGQTELAKNIQYF
cdr3_nt: TGCGCCAGCAGCTTCGGACAGACAGAACTAGCCAAAAACATTCAGTACTTC

j_call: TRBJ1-3
clone_size: NA
v_call: TRBV7-6
d_call: TRBD1
cdr3_aa: CASSWDRGPGNTIYF
cdr3_nt: TGTGCCAGCAGCTGGGACAGGGGGCCAGGAAACACCATATATTTT

j_call: TRBJ2-3
clone_size: NA
v_call: TRBV13
d_call: TRBD2
cdr3_aa: CASSFWGSSGASTDTQYF
cdr3_nt: TGTGCCAGCAGCTTCTGGGGGTCTAGCGGGGCTAGCACAGATACGCAGTATTTT

j_call: TRBJ2-5
clone_size: NA
v_call: TRBV5-6
d_call: NA
cdr3_aa: CASSFNRDYQETQYF
cdr3_nt: TGTGCCAGCAGCTTCAACAGGGATTACCAAGAGACCCAGTACTTC

j_call: TRBJ1-4
clone_size: NA
v_call: TRBV4-1
d_call: TRBD1
cdr3_aa: CASSVTGVYSEKLFF
cdr3_nt: TGCGCCAGCAGTGTTACAGGGGTGTATAGTGAAAAACTGTTTTTT

j_call: TRBJ2-7
clone_size: NA
v_call: TRBV6-6
d_call: NA
cdr3_aa: CASSYGLISYEQYF
cdr3_nt: TGTGCCAGCAGTTACGGGCTGATATCCTACGAGCAGTACTTC

j_call: TRBJ2-7
clone_size: NA
v_call: TRBV30
d_call: NA
cdr3_aa: CAWSVRGNEQYF
cdr3_nt: TGTGCCTGGAGTGTACGGGGGAACGAGCAGTACTTC

j_call: TRBJ1-2
clone_size: NA
v_call: TRBV5-4
d_call: NA
cdr3_aa: CASSLEEGRWDGYTF
cdr3_nt: TGTGCCAGCAGCTTGGAAGAGGGGAGATGGGATGGCTACACCTTC

j_call: TRBJ2-7
clone_size: NA
v_call: TRBV5-1
d_call: NA
cdr3_aa: CASSLGTETYEQYF
cdr3_nt: TGCGCCAGCAGCTTGGGGACGGAGACCTACGAGCAGTACTTC

j_call: TRBJ1-6
clone_size: NA
v_call: TRBV4-1
d_call: NA
cdr3_aa: CASSQVGQEIYNSPLHF
cdr3_nt: TGCGCCAGCAGCCAAGTCGGGCAGGAGATCTATAATTCACCCCTCCACTTT

j_call: TRBJ1-4
clone_size: NA
v_call: TRBV18
d_call: NA
cdr3_aa: CASSPVRNPRGYTNEKLFF
cdr3_nt: TGTGCCAGCTCACCCGTTCGGAACCCCAGGGGATACACTAATGAAAAACTGTTTTTT

j_call: TRBJ1-5
clone_size: NA
v_call: TRBV6-5
d_call: TRBD1
cdr3_aa: CASSLTWDRDNQPQHF
cdr3_nt: TGTGCCAGCAGTTTAACCTGGGACAGGGATAATCAGCCCCAGCATTTT

j_call: TRBJ1-5
clone_size: NA
v_call: TRBV7-9
d_call: TRBD1
cdr3_aa: CASSLGQGQPQHF
cdr3_nt: TGTGCCAGCAGCTTAGGACAGGGTCAGCCCCAGCATTTT

j_call: TRBJ1-2
clone_size: NA
v_call: TRBV20-1
d_call: TRBD1
cdr3_aa: CSATGGYGYTF
cdr3_nt: TGCAGTGCTACAGGGGGCTATGGCTACACCTTC

j_call: TRBJ1-1
clone_size: NA
v_call: TRBV4-1
d_call: TRBD1
cdr3_aa: CASSQEVGQGGTEAFF
cdr3_nt: TGCGCCAGCAGCCAAGAAGTGGGACAGGGTGGGACTGAAGCTTTCTTT

j_call: TRBJ1-2
clone_size: NA
v_call: TRBV5-6
d_call: NA
cdr3_aa: CASSLRAYGYTF
cdr3_nt: TGTGCCAGCAGCCTCCGGGCCTATGGCTACACCTTC

j_call: TRBJ2-2
clone_size: NA
v_call: TRBV6-6
d_call: NA
cdr3_aa: CASSYSGGTGELFF
cdr3_nt: TGTGCCAGCAGTTACTCGGGGGGCACCGGGGAGCTGTTTTTT

j_call: TRBJ1-1
clone_size: NA
v_call: TRBV10-3
d_call: NA
cdr3_aa: CAISPGEGEKMNTEAFF
cdr3_nt: TGTGCCATCAGTCCCGGCGAGGGAGAGAAAATGAACACTGAAGCTTTCTTT

j_call: TRBJ2-4
clone_size: NA
v_call: TRBV30
d_call: NA
cdr3_aa: CAWSVGTPGIQYF
cdr3_nt: TGTGCCTGGAGTGTAGGGACCCCGGGCATTCAGTACTTC

j_call: TRBJ1-6
clone_size: few
v_call: TRBV4-1
d_call: TRBD1
cdr3_aa: CASSQDNTGASPLHF
cdr3_nt: TGCGCCAGCAGCCAAGACAACACAGGGGCTTCACCCCTCCACTTT

j_call: TRBJ2-7
clone_size: NA
v_call: TRBV27
d_call: NA
cdr3_aa: CASSLLGGRYEQYF
cdr3_nt: TGTGCCAGCAGTTTACTAGGGGGAAGGTACGAGCAGTACTTC

j_call: TRBJ1-5
clone_size: NA
v_call: TRBV15
d_call: NA
cdr3_aa: CATQETVRGNQPQHF
cdr3_nt: TGTGCCACCCAAGAAACCGTGAGGGGCAATCAGCCCCAGCATTTT

j_call: TRBJ1-4
clone_size: NA
v_call: TRBV2
d_call: NA
cdr3_aa: CASRVDRMNEKLFF
cdr3_nt: TGTGCCAGCAGGGTCGACAGGATGAATGAAAAACTGTTTTTT

j_call: TRBJ1-4
clone_size: few
v_call: TRBV5-8
d_call: TRBD1
cdr3_aa: CASSMDRVKLFF
cdr3_nt: TGTGCCAGCAGCATGGACAGGGTAAAACTGTTTTTT

j_call: TRBJ2-7
clone_size: NA
v_call: TRBV6-1
d_call: NA
cdr3_aa: CASSTVGFEQYF
cdr3_nt: TGTGCCAGCAGCACCGTGGGGTTCGAGCAGTACTTC

j_call: TRBJ2-1
clone_size: few
v_call: TRBV7-2
d_call: NA
cdr3_aa: CASSQVGQYNEQFF
cdr3_nt: TGTGCCAGCAGCCAGGTTGGACAGTACAATGAGCAGTTCTTC

j_call: TRBJ1-2
clone_size: NA
v_call: TRBV18
d_call: NA
cdr3_aa: CASSPPSFIPSYGYTF
cdr3_nt: TGTGCCAGCTCACCACCGAGCTTCATCCCCAGCTATGGCTACACCTTC

j_call: TRBJ1-1
clone_size: once
v_call: TRBV7-8
d_call: NA
cdr3_aa: CASSPRTPVGEAFF
cdr3_nt: TGTGCCAGCAGTCCTAGGACACCCGTGGGTGAAGCTTTCTTT

j_call: TRBJ1-1
clone_size: NA
v_call: TRBV10-2
d_call: TRBD1
cdr3_aa: CASIQGVNTEAFF
cdr3_nt: TGCGCCAGTATACAGGGGGTGAACACTGAAGCTTTCTTT

j_call: TRBJ1-6
clone_size: NA
v_call: TRBV2
d_call: NA
cdr3_aa: CASSEALYLRGGSPLHF
cdr3_nt: TGTGCCAGCAGTGAAGCGCTTTACCTAAGGGGGGGTTCACCCCTCCACTTT

j_call: TRBJ2-5
clone_size: NA
v_call: TRBV11-3
d_call: NA
cdr3_aa: CASVRRVRGETQYF
cdr3_nt: TGTGCCAGTGTACGGCGCGTGAGGGGTGAGACCCAGTACTTC

j_call: TRBJ1-1
clone_size: NA
v_call: TRBV9
d_call: NA
cdr3_aa: CASSQGRMNTEAFF
cdr3_nt: TGTGCCAGCAGCCAGGGACGGATGAACACTGAAGCTTTCTTT

j_call: TRBJ2-3
clone_size: NA
v_call: TRBV6-1
d_call: NA
cdr3_aa: CASSGHTQYF
cdr3_nt: TGTGCCAGCAGCGGGCATACGCAGTATTTT

j_call: TRBJ1-1
clone_size: NA
v_call: TRBV5-1
d_call: NA
cdr3_aa: CASSRRFGRGSNTEAFF
cdr3_nt: TGCGCCAGCAGCCGAAGGTTTGGGCGGGGATCGAACACTGAAGCTTTCTTT

j_call: TRBJ2-5
clone_size: NA
v_call: TRBV13
d_call: NA
cdr3_aa: CASSLTGGTQETQYF
cdr3_nt: TGTGCCAGCAGCTTAACGGGGGGCACTCAAGAGACCCAGTACTTC